This T cell receptor beta chain was retrieved from a study of blood T cell repertoires in COVID-19. Study background: There were acute and convalescent COVID-19 samples, and they came from the United States, Italy and Spain.

Sequenced by immunoSEQ multiplex PCR; TCRdb stores in-frame clones only, minus some. Among around 250,000 clones listed, approximately 88% were seen once. In the case of this clone: Other nucleotide sequences from this sample produce the same CDR3.

This CDR3 has 12 residues. Germline V lookup: CDR1 SNHLY, CDR2 FYNNEI. The V end was cut by 2 bases, the J end by 1 base, with 3 bases between. This sequence joins TRBV2 and TRBJ2-7; D remains unclear. The TCR sequence derives from a woman in her thirties or forties who had been exposed to COVID-19. Sequences were obtained from PBMCs or T cells enriched from blood (not recorded which). CDR3 in amino acids: CASSEQSYEQYF. Written as DNA, the CDR3 is TGTGCCAGCAGTGAACAGTCCTACGAGCAGTACTTC.